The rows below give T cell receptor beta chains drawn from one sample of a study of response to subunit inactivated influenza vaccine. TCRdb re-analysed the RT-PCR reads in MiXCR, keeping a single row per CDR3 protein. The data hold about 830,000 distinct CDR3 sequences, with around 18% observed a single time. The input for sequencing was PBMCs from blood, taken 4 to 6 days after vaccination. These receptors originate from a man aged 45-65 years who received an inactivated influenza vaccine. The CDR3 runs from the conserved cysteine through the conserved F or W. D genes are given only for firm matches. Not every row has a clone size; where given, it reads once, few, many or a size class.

CASRLTNTGELFF	TGTGCCAGCAGACTCACGAACACCGGGGAGCTGTTTTTT	TRBV6-1	TRBJ2-2	NA	many
CASSVVSGANVLTF	TGTGCCAGCAGCGTGGTATCTGGGGCCAACGTCCTGACTTTC	TRBV7-9	TRBJ2-6	NA	few
CSVSPRAHTDTQYF	TGCAGCGTTTCGCCCCGCGCCCACACAGATACGCAGTATTTT	TRBV29-1	TRBJ2-3	NA	NA
CASSLEGGFSYEQYF	TGTGCCAGCAGCTTAGAAGGCGGGTTTTCCTACGAGCAGTACTTC	TRBV7-2	TRBJ2-7	NA	NA
CASSRGTLRQETQYF	TGTGCCAGCAGCCGCGGGACTTTGAGACAAGAGACCCAGTACTTC	TRBV7-9	TRBJ2-5	NA	few
CASSYVPGRSVSTDTQYF	TGTGCCAGCAGTTACGTTCCGGGGCGAAGCGTTAGCACAGATACGCAGTATTTT	TRBV6-2/TRBV6-3	TRBJ2-3	NA	NA
CASIIRQGASTEAFF	TGTGCCAGCATCATCCGACAGGGTGCCTCCACTGAAGCTTTCTTT	TRBV6-1	TRBJ1-1	TRBD1	few
CASKDRPSYNEQFF	TGTGCCAGCAAAGACAGACCCTCCTACAATGAGCAGTTCTTC	TRBV6-1	TRBJ2-1	NA	few
CSARPGRRTNYGYTF	TGCAGTGCTCGTCCTGGGCGCAGGACTAACTATGGCTACACCTTC	TRBV20-1	TRBJ1-2	NA	NA
CASNSGWQPQHF	TGTGCCAGCAATTCAGGGTGGCAGCCCCAGCATTTT	TRBV12-3/TRBV12-4	TRBJ1-5	NA	NA
CASRSGQNTGELFF	TGTGCCAGCAGATCGGGACAGAACACCGGGGAGCTGTTTTTT	TRBV3-1	TRBJ2-2	NA	NA
CASSRLAPQETQYF	TGTGCCAGCAGCCGCTTAGCACCCCAAGAGACCCAGTACTTC	TRBV6-1	TRBJ2-5	NA	NA
CARSGAKYTEAFF	TGTGCCAGGTCCGGGGCGAAGTACACTGAAGCTTTCTTT	TRBV24-1	TRBJ1-1	NA	few
CSRWSSTDTQYF	TGCAGCCGCTGGTCTAGCACAGATACGCAGTATTTT	TRBV20-1	TRBJ2-3	NA	few
CASSVGEAFF	TGTGCCAGCAGTGTGGGTGAAGCTTTCTTT	TRBV27	TRBJ1-1	NA	few
CASSSKQGFLSDTQYF	TGTGCCAGCAGCTCCAAACAGGGTTTTCTCTCAGATACGCAGTATTTT	TRBV7-2	TRBJ2-3	NA	few
CSAQFKNYEQYF	TGCAGTGCCCAATTCAAGAACTACGAGCAGTACTTC	TRBV20-1	TRBJ2-7	NA	many
CSVGSAGGNYNEQFF	TGCAGCGTTGGTTCAGCGGGAGGAAATTACAATGAGCAGTTCTTC	TRBV29-1	TRBJ2-1	TRBD2	many
CASSGRDRRMGETQYF	TGTGCCAGCAGCGGCCGGGACAGGAGAATGGGGGAGACCCAGTACTTC	TRBV21-1	TRBJ2-5	NA	few
CASGRELAYEQYF	TGTGCCAGCGGGCGGGAGCTGGCCTACGAGCAGTACTTC	TRBV12-3/TRBV12-4	TRBJ2-7	TRBD2	few
CASSLSGRAALYNEQFF	TGTGCCAGCAGCTTAAGCGGGAGGGCCGCGTTATACAATGAGCAGTTCTTC	TRBV7-3	TRBJ2-1	TRBD2	few
CASSWGTGNTGELFF	TGTGCCAGCAGCTGGGGGACAGGGAACACCGGGGAGCTGTTTTTT	TRBV5-6	TRBJ2-2	TRBD1	NA
CSARSGTGGSEQFF	TGCAGTGCTAGGAGCGGGACCGGGGGGAGTGAGCAGTTCTTC	TRBV20-1	TRBJ2-1	TRBD2	NA
CASSHSTGTGGGYTF	TGCGCCAGCAGCCATTCGACCGGGACAGGGGGTGGCTACACCTTC	TRBV4-3	TRBJ1-2	TRBD1	few
CASSRGRVSYEQYF	TGTGCCAGCAGCCGCGGACGGGTCTCCTACGAGCAGTACTTC	TRBV7-2	TRBJ2-7	NA	few
CASYKYRGGSTDTQYF	TGTGCCAGCTACAAATACAGGGGGGGTAGCACAGATACGCAGTATTTT	TRBV28	TRBJ2-3	NA	few
CAISESGGSGNQPQHF	TGTGCCATCAGTGAGTCGGGGGGCAGTGGCAATCAGCCCCAGCATTTT	TRBV10-3	TRBJ1-5	NA	NA
CACPPQFGGGSFTETQYF	TGTGCCTGTCCTCCCCAGTTTGGAGGCGGGAGTTTCACGGAGACCCAGTACTTC	TRBV7-8	TRBJ2-5	TRBD2	NA
CSARDGEIEQFF	TGCAGTGCTAGAGATGGGGAGATTGAGCAGTTCTTC	TRBV20-1	TRBJ2-1	NA	few